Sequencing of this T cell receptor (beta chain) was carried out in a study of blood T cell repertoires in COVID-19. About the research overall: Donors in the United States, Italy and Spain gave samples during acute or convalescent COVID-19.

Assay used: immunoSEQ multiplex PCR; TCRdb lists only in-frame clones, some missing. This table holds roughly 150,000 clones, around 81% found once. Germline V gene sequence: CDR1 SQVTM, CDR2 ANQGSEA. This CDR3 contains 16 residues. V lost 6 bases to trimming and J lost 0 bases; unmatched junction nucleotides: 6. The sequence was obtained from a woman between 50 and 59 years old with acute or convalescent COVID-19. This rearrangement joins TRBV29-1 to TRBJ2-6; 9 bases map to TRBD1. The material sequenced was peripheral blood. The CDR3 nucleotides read TGCAGCGTAGCCGGGACAGGGTACTCTGGGGCCAACGTCCTGACTTTC. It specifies CSVAGTGYSGANVLTF. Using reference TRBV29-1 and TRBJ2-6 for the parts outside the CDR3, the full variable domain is SAVISQKPSRDICQRGTSLTIQCQVDSQVTMMFWYRQQPGQSLTLIATANQGSEATYESGFVIDKFPISRPNLTFSTLTVSNMSPEDSSIYLCSVAGTGYSGANVLTFGAGSRLTVL.